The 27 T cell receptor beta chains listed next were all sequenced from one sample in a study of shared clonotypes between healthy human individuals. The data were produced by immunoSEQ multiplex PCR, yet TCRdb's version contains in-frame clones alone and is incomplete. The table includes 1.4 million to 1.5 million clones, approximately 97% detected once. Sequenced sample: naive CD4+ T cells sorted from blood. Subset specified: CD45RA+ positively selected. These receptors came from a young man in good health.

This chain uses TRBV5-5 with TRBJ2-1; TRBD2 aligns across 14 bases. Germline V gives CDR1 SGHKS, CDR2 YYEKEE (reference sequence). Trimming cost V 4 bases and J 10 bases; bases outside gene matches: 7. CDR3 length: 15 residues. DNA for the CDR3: TGTGCCAGCAGCGAGGGACTAGCGGGAGCTTTCGAGCAGTTCTTC. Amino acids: CASSEGLAGAFEQFF.

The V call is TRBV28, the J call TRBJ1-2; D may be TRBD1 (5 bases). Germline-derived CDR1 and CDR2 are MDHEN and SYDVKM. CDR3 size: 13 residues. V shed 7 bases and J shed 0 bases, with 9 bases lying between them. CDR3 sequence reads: CASTKGPNYGYTF. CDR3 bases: TGTGCCAGCACCAAGGGGCCTAACTATGGCTACACCTTC.

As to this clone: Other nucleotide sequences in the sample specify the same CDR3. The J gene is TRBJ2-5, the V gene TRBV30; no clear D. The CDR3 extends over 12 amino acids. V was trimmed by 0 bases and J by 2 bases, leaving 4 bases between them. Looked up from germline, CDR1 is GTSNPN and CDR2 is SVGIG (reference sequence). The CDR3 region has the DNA TGTGCCTGGAGTGTAGGACAAGAGACCCAGTACTTC. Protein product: CAWSVGQETQYF.

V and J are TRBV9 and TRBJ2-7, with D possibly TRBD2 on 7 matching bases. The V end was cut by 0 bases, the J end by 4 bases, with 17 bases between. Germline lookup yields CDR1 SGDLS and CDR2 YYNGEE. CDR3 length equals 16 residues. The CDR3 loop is CASSVGHRGAGYEQYF. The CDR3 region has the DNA TGTGCCAGCAGCGTAGGTCACCGGGGGGCGGGGTACGAGCAGTACTTC.

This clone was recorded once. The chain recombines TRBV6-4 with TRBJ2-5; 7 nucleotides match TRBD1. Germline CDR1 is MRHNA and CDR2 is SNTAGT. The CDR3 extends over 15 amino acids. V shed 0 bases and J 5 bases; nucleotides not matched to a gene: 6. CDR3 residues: CASSDSATGRETQYF. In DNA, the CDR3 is TGTGCCAGCAGTGACTCAGCGACAGGGCGCGAGACCCAGTACTTC.

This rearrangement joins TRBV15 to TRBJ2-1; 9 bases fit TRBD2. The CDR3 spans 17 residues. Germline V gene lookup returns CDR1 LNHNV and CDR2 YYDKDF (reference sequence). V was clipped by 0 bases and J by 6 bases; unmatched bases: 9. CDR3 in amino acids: CATSRDIAGDLSNEQFF. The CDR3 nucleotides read TGTGCCACCAGCAGAGACATAGCGGGAGACCTATCCAATGAGCAGTTCTTC.

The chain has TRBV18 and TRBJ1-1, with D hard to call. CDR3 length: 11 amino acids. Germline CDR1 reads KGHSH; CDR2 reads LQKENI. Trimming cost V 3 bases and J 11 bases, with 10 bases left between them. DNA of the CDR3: TGTGCCAGCTCACCGAATACGGGGGCTTTCTTT. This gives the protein CASSPNTGAFF.

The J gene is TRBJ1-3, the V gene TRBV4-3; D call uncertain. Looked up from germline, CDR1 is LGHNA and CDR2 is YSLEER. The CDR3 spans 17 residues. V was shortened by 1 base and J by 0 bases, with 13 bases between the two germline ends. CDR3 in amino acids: CASSQVFGLDSGNTIYF. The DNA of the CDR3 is TGCGCCAGCAGCCAAGTTTTTGGGCTAGACTCTGGAAACACCATATATTTT.

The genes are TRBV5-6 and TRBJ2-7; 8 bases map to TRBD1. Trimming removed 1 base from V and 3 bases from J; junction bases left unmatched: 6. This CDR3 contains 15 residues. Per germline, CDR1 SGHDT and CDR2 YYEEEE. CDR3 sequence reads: CASSLRGQGIYEQYF. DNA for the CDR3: TGTGCCAGCAGCTTGAGAGGACAGGGCATCTACGAGCAGTACTTC.

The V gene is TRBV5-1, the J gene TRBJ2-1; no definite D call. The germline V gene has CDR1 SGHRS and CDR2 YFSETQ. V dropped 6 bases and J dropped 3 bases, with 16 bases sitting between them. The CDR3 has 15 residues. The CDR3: CASTQQSTNYNEQFF. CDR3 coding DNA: TGCGCCAGCACCCAACAGAGTACCAACTACAATGAGCAGTTCTTC.

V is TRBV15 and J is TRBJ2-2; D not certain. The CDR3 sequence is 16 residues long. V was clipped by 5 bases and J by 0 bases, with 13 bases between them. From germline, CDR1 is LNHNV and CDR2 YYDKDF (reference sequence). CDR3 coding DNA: TGTGCCACCAGCTTGCGAGGCTTTTCGAACACCGGGGAGCTGTTTTTT. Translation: CATSLRGFSNTGELFF.

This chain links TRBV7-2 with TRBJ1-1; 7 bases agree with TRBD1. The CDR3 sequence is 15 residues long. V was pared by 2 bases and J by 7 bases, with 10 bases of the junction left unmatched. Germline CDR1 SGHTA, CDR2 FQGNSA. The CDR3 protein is CASSLPPQGGGEAFF. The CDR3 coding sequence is TGTGCCAGCAGCTTACCCCCGCAGGGGGGGGGTGAAGCTTTCTTT.

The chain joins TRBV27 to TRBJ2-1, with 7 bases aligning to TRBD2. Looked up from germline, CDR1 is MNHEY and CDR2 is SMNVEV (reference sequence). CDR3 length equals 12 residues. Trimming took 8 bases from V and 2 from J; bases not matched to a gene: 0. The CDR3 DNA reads TGTGCCAGCGGGAGGGCCTACAATGAGCAGTTCTTC. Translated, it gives CASGRAYNEQFF.

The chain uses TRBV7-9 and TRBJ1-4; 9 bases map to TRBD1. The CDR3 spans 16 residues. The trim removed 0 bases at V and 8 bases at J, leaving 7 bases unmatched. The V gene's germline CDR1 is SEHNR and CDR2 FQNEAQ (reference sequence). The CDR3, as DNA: TGTGCCAGCAGCTTAGCGCAAGGACAGGGGCACGAAAAACTGTTTTTT. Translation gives CASSLAQGQGHEKLFF.

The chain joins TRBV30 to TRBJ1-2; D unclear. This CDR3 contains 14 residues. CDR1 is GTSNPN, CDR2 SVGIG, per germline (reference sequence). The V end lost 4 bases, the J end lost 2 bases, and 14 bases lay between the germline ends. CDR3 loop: CAWNSRPGNYGYTF. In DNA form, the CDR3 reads TGTGCCTGGAACAGCCGACCGGGAAACTATGGCTACACCTTC.

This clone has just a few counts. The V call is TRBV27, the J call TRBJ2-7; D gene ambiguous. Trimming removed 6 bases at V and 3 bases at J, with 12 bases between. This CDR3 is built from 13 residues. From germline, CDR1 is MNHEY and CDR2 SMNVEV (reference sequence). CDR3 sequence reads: CASSRGGSYEQYF. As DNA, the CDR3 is TGTGCCAGCAGCCGTGGTGGAAGCTACGAGCAGTACTTC.

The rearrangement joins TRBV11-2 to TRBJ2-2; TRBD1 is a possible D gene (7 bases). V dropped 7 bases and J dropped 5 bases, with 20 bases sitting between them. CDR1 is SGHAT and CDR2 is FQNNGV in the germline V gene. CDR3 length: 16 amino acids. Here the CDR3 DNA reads TGTGCCAGCAAGCCTCTTTTGACAGGGAGGACCGGGGAGCTGTTTTTT. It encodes CASKPLLTGRTGELFF.

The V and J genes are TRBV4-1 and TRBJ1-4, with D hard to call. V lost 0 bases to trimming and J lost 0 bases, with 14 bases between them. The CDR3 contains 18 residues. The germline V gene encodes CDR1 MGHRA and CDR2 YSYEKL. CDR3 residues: CASSQERGLGATNEKLFF. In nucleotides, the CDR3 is TGCGCCAGCAGCCAAGAGAGAGGACTTGGTGCAACTAATGAAAAACTGTTTTTT.

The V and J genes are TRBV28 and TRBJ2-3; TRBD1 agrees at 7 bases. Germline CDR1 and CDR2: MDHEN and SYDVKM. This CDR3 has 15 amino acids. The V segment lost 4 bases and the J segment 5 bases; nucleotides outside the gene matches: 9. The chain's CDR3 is CASSSARGQGDTQYF. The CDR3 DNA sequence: TGTGCCAGCAGTTCAGCTAGGGGGCAAGGAGATACGCAGTATTTT.

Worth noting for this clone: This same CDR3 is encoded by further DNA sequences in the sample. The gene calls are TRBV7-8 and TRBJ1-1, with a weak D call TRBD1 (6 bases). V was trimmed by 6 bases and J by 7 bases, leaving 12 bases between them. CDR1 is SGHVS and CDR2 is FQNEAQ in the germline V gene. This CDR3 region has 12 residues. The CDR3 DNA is TGTGCCAGCAGTCTAGGGGGTTATGAAGCTTTCTTT. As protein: CASSLGGYEAFF.

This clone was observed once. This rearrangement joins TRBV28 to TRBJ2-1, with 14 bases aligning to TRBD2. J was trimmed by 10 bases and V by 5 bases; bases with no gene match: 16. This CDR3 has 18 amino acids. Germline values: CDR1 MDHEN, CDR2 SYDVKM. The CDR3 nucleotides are TGTGCCAGCAGTACGACTAGCGGGAGGGCCCGGGGGTCCTTGGAGCAGTTCTTC. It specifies CASSTTSGRARGSLEQFF.

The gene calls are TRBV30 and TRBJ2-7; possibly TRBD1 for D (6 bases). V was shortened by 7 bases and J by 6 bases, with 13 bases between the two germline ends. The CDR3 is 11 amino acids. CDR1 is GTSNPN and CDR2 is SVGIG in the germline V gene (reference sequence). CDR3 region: CASTGAFEQYF. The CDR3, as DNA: TGTGCCTCGACAGGAGCTTTCGAGCAGTACTTC.

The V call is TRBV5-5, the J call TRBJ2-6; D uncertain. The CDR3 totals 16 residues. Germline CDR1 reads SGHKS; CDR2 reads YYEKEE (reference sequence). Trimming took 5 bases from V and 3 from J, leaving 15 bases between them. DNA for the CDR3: TGTGCCAGCAGTTTTGACTGGTCCTTTGGGGCCAACGTCCTGACTTTC. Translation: CASSFDWSFGANVLTF.

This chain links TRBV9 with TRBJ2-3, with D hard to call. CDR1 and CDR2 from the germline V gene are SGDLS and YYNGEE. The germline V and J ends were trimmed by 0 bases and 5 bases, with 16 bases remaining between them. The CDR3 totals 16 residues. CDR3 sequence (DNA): TGTGCCAGCAGCGTAGATCCTAGAGGAAGTGGAGATACGCAGTATTTT. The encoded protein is CASSVDPRGSGDTQYF.

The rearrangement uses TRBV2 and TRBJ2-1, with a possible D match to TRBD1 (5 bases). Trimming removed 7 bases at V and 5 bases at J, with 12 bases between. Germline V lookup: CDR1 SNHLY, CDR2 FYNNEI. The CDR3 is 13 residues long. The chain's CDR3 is CASNFWGNNEQFF. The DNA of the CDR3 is TGTGCCAGCAACTTCTGGGGCAACAATGAGCAGTTCTTC.

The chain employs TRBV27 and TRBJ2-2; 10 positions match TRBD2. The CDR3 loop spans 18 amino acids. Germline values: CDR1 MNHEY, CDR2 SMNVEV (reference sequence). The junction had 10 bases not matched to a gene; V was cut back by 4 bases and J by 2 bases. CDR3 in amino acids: CASSSTLLAGVNTGELFF. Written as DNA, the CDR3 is TGTGCCAGCAGTTCCACCCTTCTAGCGGGAGTAAACACCGGGGAGCTGTTTTTT.

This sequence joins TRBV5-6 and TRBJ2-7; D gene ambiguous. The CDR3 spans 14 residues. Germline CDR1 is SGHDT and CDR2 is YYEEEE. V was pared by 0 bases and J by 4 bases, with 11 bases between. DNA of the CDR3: TGTGCCAGCAGCTTGGGGAGCAGAAGTTACGAGCAGTACTTC. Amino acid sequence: CASSLGSRSYEQYF.